These T cell receptor beta chains were read from a single sample in a study of post-analysis software for immune sequencing data. TCRdb independently ran MiXCR on the PCR reads; one entry per CDR3 protein. Among 800,000 to 950,000 distinct CDR3 sequences listed, about 53% were seen once. What was sequenced was blood. These TCRs come from a girl between 10 and 17 years old with multiple sclerosis. The CDR3 runs from the conserved cysteine through the conserved F or W. The order of the fields is V gene, J gene, clone size, D gene, CDR3 length, CDR3 DNA, CDR3 protein. D genes are given only for firm matches. Only some rows state a clone size, as once, few, many or a class for expanded clones.

>TRBV7-9|TRBJ2-5|few|-|13
TGTGCCAGCAGTAAGACCCCCGAGGAGACCCAGTACTTC
CASSKTPEETQYF
>TRBV7-3|TRBJ2-3|once|TRBD2|16
TGTGCCAGCAGCCCGCGGGGGGGAGGGCCCACAGATACGCAGTATTTT
CASSPRGGGPTDTQYF
>TRBV5-1|TRBJ2-3|-|-|14
TGCGCCAGCAGCTTGACGGGACCGCAGGATACGCAGTATTTT
CASSLTGPQDTQYF
>TRBV12-3/TRBV12-4|TRBJ2-5|-|TRBD2|15
TGTGCCAGCAGTCCCTGGGAGGGTGGGGTGGAGACCCAGTACTTC
CASSPWEGGVETQYF
>TRBV12-3/TRBV12-4|TRBJ1-1|-|-|14
TGTGCCAGCAGCTATGGACAGTCGAACACTGAAGCTTTCTTT
CASSYGQSNTEAFF
>TRBV20-1|TRBJ2-1|-|-|14
TGCAGTGCTGGACCACCGACCCCCTACAATGAGCAGTTCTTC
CSAGPPTPYNEQFF
>TRBV5-1|TRBJ2-1|once|-|13
TGCGCCAGCAGCTCCCGACGCTACAATGAGCAGTTCTTC
CASSSRRYNEQFF
>TRBV15|TRBJ1-5|-|-|20
TGTGCCACCAGCGAGGAGAACAACCTCATCTCTCTAGAGGACAATCAGCCCCAGCATTTT
CATSEENNLISLEDNQPQHF
>TRBV5-1|TRBJ2-5|few|-|14
TGCGCCAGCAGCTTGTATACCGGTAGGGAGACCCAGTACTTC
CASSLYTGRETQYF
>TRBV5-1|TRBJ1-1|once|TRBD1|15
TGCGCCAGCAGCGCTCGGACAGGGGTTAACACTGAAGCTTTCTTT
CASSARTGVNTEAFF
>TRBV5-1|TRBJ2-3|few|TRBD1|16
TGCGCCAGCAGCTTGGATGGGACAGCTAGCACAGATACGCAGTATTTT
CASSLDGTASTDTQYF
>TRBV6-2/TRBV6-3|TRBJ2-1|-|-|13
TGTGCCAGCAGGATCCCCGGGGCTGGTGAGCAGTTCTTC
CASRIPGAGEQFF
>TRBV5-1|TRBJ2-7|-|TRBD2|15
TGCGCCAGCAGCTCCTCGAGCGGGGATTGGTACGAGCAGTACTTC
CASSSSSGDWYEQYF
>TRBV19|TRBJ2-5|-|-|12
TGTGCCAGTAGTTACCCCGGGTCAACCCAGTACTTC
CASSYPGSTQYF
>TRBV20-1|TRBJ2-7|-|-|13
TGCAGTGCTTCCGGGACGGGCACCTACAAGCAGTACTTC
CSASGTGTYKQYF
>TRBV20-1|TRBJ2-4|-|TRBD2|14
TGCAGTGCTAGGGCTAGCGGATCCAAAAACATTCAGTACTTC
CSARASGSKNIQYF
>TRBV12-3/TRBV12-4|TRBJ1-5|few|-|16
TGTGCCAGCAGTGGAGTTTTCGGAAGGAGCAATCAGCCCCAGCATTTT
CASSGVFGRSNQPQHF
>TRBV12-3/TRBV12-4|TRBJ2-5|-|TRBD1|16
TGTGCCAGCAGTCCAGGGGACAGGGGTTGGCAAGAGACCCAGTACTTC
CASSPGDRGWQETQYF
>TRBV4-1|TRBJ2-3|-|-|17
TGCGCCAGCAGCCAAGGCCCAGGGGGGGGAAGCACAGATACGCAGTATTTT
CASSQGPGGGSTDTQYF
>TRBV29-1|TRBJ2-1|few|-|15
TGCAGCGCAGGGGGGGCTCCTAGTCTAGGGAATGAGCAGTTCTTC
CSAGGAPSLGNEQFF
>TRBV7-2|TRBJ2-5|few|-|13
TGTGCCAGCAGCCGCGGGGGCTCGGAGACCCAGTACTTC
CASSRGGSETQYF
>TRBV5-1|TRBJ2-1|few|-|14
TGCGCCAGCAGCTGGGGAGGCGGTTACAATGAGCAGTTCTTC
CASSWGGGYNEQFF
>TRBV7-3|TRBJ2-1|few|-|15
TGTGCCAGCAGCTTAAACGGAGCAATGGGCAATGAGCAGTTCTTC
CASSLNGAMGNEQFF
>TRBV5-1|TRBJ2-1|-|TRBD1|13
TGCGCCAGCAGCGAGGGACAGTACAATGAGCAGTTCTTC
CASSEGQYNEQFF
>TRBV18|TRBJ2-1|-|TRBD1|14
TGTGCCAGCTCACCCGGGACAGTCAAGGGTGAGCAGTTCTTC
CASSPGTVKGEQFF
>TRBV7-3|TRBJ2-7|few|TRBD1|16
TGTGCCAGCAGCCTACTACAGGGGATGAGGACCTACGAGCAGTACTTC
CASSLLQGMRTYEQYF
>TRBV12-3/TRBV12-4|TRBJ1-5|-|-|13
TGTGCCAGCAGCCAAAGGGACGATCAGCCCCAGCATTTT
CASSQRDDQPQHF
>TRBV5-1|TRBJ2-7|-|-|14
TGCGCCAGCAGCTTGGCGGACGGCGCTTGGGAGCAGTACTTC
CASSLADGAWEQYF
>TRBV12-5|TRBJ1-4|-|TRBD1|15
TGTGCTAGTGCCGACAGGGGAAGAATGAAGGAAAAACTGTTTTTT
CASADRGRMKEKLFF
>TRBV3-1|TRBJ2-7|few|TRBD1|15
TGTGCCAGCAGCCAAGAATGGGACAGGGCCTACGAGCAGTACTTC
CASSQEWDRAYEQYF
>TRBV6-5|TRBJ1-6|-|-|18
TGTGCCAGCAGTTACTCGGGGCCAGGCCGGACCGTGGATTCACCCCTCCACTTT
CASSYSGPGRTVDSPLHF
>TRBV29-1|TRBJ2-5|-|-|18
TGCAGCGTGGAATTGATGTGGTCGCAGGGTGAGGCCCAAGAGACCCAGTACTTC
CSVELMWSQGEAQETQYF
>TRBV5-6|TRBJ1-1|-|-|14
TGTGCCAGCACCCCCCGCGGGAGAGGTCCTGAAGCTTTCTTT
CASTPRGRGPEAFF
>TRBV7-2|TRBJ2-7|-|-|14
TGTGCCAGCAGCCAAGGACAGAACTCCTACGAGCAGTACTTC
CASSQGQNSYEQYF
>TRBV7-2|TRBJ2-1|few|-|11
TGTGCCAGCAGTTTAGAGACTGAGCAGTTCTTC
CASSLETEQFF